This paragraph reports one T cell receptor (beta chain). Its cognate antigen is unknown. This sample stems from a study of cytomegalovirus exposure and HLA in healthy donors. Across the whole study: Most donors, around 81% of over 300 genotyped, fell in the Caucasian-associated ancestry cluster.

Both 60 Vbeta primers and 13 Jbeta primers went into the PCR. Original methodology: Approximately 9.9 million of some 80 million unique TCR beta chains were shared, per a later count. Only in-frame clones appear in the TCRdb table, and some are missing; sequencing was by immunoSEQ multiplex PCR. The D gene and trimming were derived from the DNA, and the V and J assignments and clone size from that table. Among fewer than 120,000 clones listed, approximately 86% were seen once. This cohort consisted of healthy bone marrow donors. The CDR3 extends over 14 amino acids. The junction had 6 bases not matched to a gene; V was cut back by 6 bases and J by 7 bases. Germline CDR1 reads SGHRS; CDR2 reads YFSETQ. Overall study results and limits: Using a false discovery rate of 0.05, a later analysis showed that 16,951 TCR beta sequences were associated with HLA alleles.

The rearrangement joins TRBV5-1 to TRBJ2-1, with 11 bases identical to TRBD1. This clonotype was sampled from a man aged 35 to 55 in good health and CMV-seronegative. Sample: PBMCs. The DNA of the CDR3 is TGCGCCAGCAATTCCGGGACAGGGGGAAATGAGCAGTTCTTC. Its translation is CASNSGTGGNEQFF. Full variable domain (missing parts from reference TRBV5-1 and TRBJ2-1): KAGVTQTPRYLIKTRGQQVTLSCSPISGHRSVSWYQQTPGQGLQFLFEYFSETQRNKGNFPGRFSGRQFSNSRSEMNVSTLELGDSALYLCASNSGTGGNEQFFGPGTRLTVL.